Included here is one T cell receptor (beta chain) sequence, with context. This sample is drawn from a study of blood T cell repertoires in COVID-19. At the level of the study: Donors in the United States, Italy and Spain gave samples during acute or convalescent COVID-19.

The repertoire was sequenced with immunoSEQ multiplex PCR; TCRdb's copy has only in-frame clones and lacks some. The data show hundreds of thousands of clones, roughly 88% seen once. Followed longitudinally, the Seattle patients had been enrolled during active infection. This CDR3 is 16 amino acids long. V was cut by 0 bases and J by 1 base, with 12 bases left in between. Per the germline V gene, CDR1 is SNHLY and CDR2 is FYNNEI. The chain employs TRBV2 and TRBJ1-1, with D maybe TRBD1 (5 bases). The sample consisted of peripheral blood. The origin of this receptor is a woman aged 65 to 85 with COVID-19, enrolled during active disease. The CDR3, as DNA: TGTGCCAGCAGTGAAGCTGGGAGGGGATGGAACACTGAAGCTTTCTTT. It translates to CASSEAGRGWNTEAFF. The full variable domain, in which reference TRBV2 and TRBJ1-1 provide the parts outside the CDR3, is EPEVTQTPSHQVTQMGQEVILRCVPISNHLYFYWYRQILGQKVEFLVSFYNNEISEKSEIFDDQFSVERPDGSNFTLKIRSTKLEDSAMYFCASSEAGRGWNTEAFFGQGTRLTVV.